This TCR beta chain was recovered during a study of beta chain features in type 1 diabetes. Study-wide findings and caveats: Researchers report that Type 1 diabetes patients had moderately but significantly shorter TCRB CDR3s across all four CD4+ subsets.

Of the isolated RNA, all was reverse transcribed, and so the sequenced material was expressed TCRB transcripts. Assay: immunoSEQ multiplex PCR; the TCRdb copy retains only in-frame clones and omits some. The table has about 340,000 clones, roughly 9% seen once. In germline, CDR1 is MNHNY, CDR2 SVGAGI (reference sequence). The ends were cut back, 6 bases at V and 7 bases at J, with 15 bases in the middle. This CDR3 comprises 13 residues. A remark on this clone: Its specificity is unknown.

The chain has TRBV6-6 and TRBJ2-5; a possible D gene is TRBD1 (6 bases). The sequenced sample was central memory CD4+ T cells from blood. The sequence derives from a man aged 25 to 40 with type 1 diabetes. CDR3 coding DNA: TGTGCCAGCAGCCCCGACAGGCGATCGACCCAGTACTTC. This translates into CASSPDRRSTQYF.